This TCR beta chain was obtained from a study of T-cell reconstitution after alpha-beta-depleted transplantation in children. Comment on this clonotype: Antigen unknown.

V was shortened by 1 base and J by 1 base, with 7 bases between the two germline ends. The CDR3 is 14 amino acids. Germline V gene data show CDR1 as SNHLY and CDR2 as FYNNEI. Unique molecular identifiers tagged the TCRbeta library. TCRdb fed the PCR reads into MiXCR, producing one record per CDR3 protein. The sample includes around 250,000 distinct CDR3 sequences, 8.2% of them seen just once. General study findings and limits: Day-60 TCRbeta diversity that was high in some patients was derived from surviving recipient T cells and thymic progenitors. After one year, T-cell counts and TCRbeta diversity mostly came from new T cells. Expanded graft clones numbering several hundred reportedly gave rise to alpha-beta T cells about two months after transplant.

The sequencing used PBMCs, mostly from graft donor cells, collected 180 days after TCRalphabeta/CD19-depleted stem cell transplant. The chain joins TRBV2 to TRBJ1-2, with D unclear. The sequence derives from a male patient between 10 and 17 years old who had a stem cell transplant for acute lymphoblastic leukemia, so the T cells may come from the graft donor. CDR3 DNA: TGTGCCAGCAGTGAAGAAGGTATTAACTATGGCTACACCTTC. Its translation is CASSEEGINYGYTF.